This TCR beta chain comes out of a study of blood T cell repertoires in COVID-19. In the study overall: Samples of COVID-19 (acute and convalescent) were obtained from the United States, Italy and Spain. PBMCs, B-cell-depleted T cells, or T cells were the source of the cDNA or gDNA that made up the material.

The germline CDR1 and CDR2 sequences are LNHDA and SQIVND (reference sequence). The ends lost 3 bases at V and 11 bases at J; junction bases unmatched: 7. The CDR3 contains 14 residues. Which cohort a participant joined came from the clinical history participants gave. Source study methods: Reference gene primer amplification in the assay estimated nucleated cell counts. The repertoire was sequenced with immunoSEQ multiplex PCR; TCRdb's copy has only in-frame clones and lacks some. Clone size and V and J calls were adopted from that table, with D and trimming inferred from the DNA. The table has some 150,000 clones, roughly 87% seen once; the top ten hold roughly 1.2%.

Sequenced sample: PBMCs or T cells enriched from blood (not recorded which). This receptor was identified in a human donor with acute COVID-19. The donor label of this sample is uncertain. The chain carries TRBV19 and TRBJ1-1; 12 nucleotides line up with TRBD1. The CDR3 is CASSIAGTGGRAFF. The CDR3, as DNA: TGTGCCAGTAGTATCGCAGGGACAGGGGGCCGGGCTTTCTTT.